This TCR beta chain was found in a study of OX40 agonist ivuxolimab in advanced cancers. Study-wide results and caveats: Patients who responded partially at 0.1-3.0 mg/kg showed clonal expansion ranking among the lowest.

The repertoire was sequenced with immunoSEQ multiplex PCR; TCRdb's copy has only in-frame clones and lacks some. The sample lists more than 65,000 clones, about 91% occurring once. On this clone itself: The antigen remains unidentified.

Germline V gene lookup returns CDR1 MNHEY and CDR2 SMNVEV (reference sequence). The length of the CDR3 is 14 residues. Trimming cost V 3 bases and J 4 bases, with 12 bases left between them. The sequence was obtained from an adult with an advanced solid tumor such as melanoma, head and neck, liver or kidney cancer. Sequenced material: CD4+ or CD8+ T cells sorted from blood, taken in a trial of the OX40 agonist ivuxolimab. The chain couples TRBV27 to TRBJ1-1; D unclear. The CDR3 loop reads CASSLTMLGTEAFF. In nucleotides, the CDR3 is TGTGCCAGCAGTTTGACAATGCTGGGCACTGAAGCTTTCTTT.